This entry concerns a single T cell receptor beta chain. This sample is drawn from a study of blood T cell repertoires in COVID-19. The wider study: The study drew acute and convalescent COVID-19 samples from the United States, Italy and Spain. In each case, the material was cDNA or gDNA derived from T cells, B-cell-depleted T cells, or PBMCs.

The germline CDR1 and CDR2 sequences are MNHEY and SVGEGT. The CDR3 spans 16 residues. The V end was cut by 2 bases, the J end by 5 bases, with 17 bases between. The authors' processing: Scientists estimated how many nucleated cells there were by amplifying reference gene primers. Only in-frame clones appear in the TCRdb table, and some are missing; sequencing was by immunoSEQ multiplex PCR. The V and J calls and clone size were taken over from that table, and D and trimming were inferred from the DNA. The sample has some 210,000 clones, less than 90% seen once; the top ten hold around 20%. This receptor was identified in a human donor in a cohort sampled during active COVID-19. Material: peripheral blood. V is TRBV6-2 or TRBV6-3 and J is TRBJ2-3, with D possibly TRBD1 on 5 matching bases. The DNA of the CDR3 is TGTGCCAGCAGTTACGCACGGGCAGGGTTTCGAGATACGCAGTATTTT. Its protein product is CASSYARAGFRDTQYF.